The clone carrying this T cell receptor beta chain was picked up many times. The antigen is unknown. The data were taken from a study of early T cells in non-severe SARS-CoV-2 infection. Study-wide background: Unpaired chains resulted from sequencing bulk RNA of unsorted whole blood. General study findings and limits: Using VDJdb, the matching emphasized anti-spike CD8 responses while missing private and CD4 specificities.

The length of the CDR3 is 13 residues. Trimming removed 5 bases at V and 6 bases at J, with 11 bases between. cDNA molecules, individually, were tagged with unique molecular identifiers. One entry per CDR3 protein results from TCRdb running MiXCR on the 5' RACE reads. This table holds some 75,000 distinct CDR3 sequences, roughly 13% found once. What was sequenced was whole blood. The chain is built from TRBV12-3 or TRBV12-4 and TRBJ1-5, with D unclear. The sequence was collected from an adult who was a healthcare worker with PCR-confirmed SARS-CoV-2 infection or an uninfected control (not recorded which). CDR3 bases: TGTGCCAGCAGTCCCCTGTCCGGTCAGCCCCAGCATTTT. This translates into CASSPLSGQPQHF.